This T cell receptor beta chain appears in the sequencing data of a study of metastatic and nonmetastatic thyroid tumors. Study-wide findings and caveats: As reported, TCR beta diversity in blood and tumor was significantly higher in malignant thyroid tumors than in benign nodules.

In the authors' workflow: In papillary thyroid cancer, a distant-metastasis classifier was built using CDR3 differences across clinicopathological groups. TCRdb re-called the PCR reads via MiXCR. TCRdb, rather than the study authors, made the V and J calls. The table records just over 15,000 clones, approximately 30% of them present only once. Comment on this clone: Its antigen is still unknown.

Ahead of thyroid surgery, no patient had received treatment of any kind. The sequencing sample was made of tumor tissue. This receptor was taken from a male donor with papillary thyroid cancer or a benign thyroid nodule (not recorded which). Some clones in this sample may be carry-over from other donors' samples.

In DNA, the CDR3 is TGTGCCAGCACCCGGGACTCGGGGCGTCAGCCCCAGCATTTT. It codes for CASTRDSGRQPQHF. The rearrangement uses TRBV2 and TRBJ1-5, with D perhaps TRBD1 (5 bases). Germline V lookup: CDR1 SNHLY, CDR2 FYNNEI. V was pared by 7 bases and J by 6 bases, with 16 bases between. The CDR3 spans 14 residues.